This T cell receptor (beta chain) was obtained from a study of T cell changes during pregnancy in multiple sclerosis. Profiling relied on immunoSEQ multiplex PCR, and the TCRdb table lists in-frame clones only, not all of them. Of fewer than 40,000 clones in the sample, approximately 90% are singletons; the top ten hold 9.5% to 12%. The CDR3 runs 15 residues. V was trimmed by 0 bases and J by 4 bases, leaving 13 bases between them. Germline values: CDR1 SNHLY, CDR2 FYNNEI. Source: CD8+ T cells from peripheral blood mononuclear cells, taken before pregnancy. This chain uses TRBV2 with TRBJ2-7, with D possibly matching TRBD1 (5 bases). The receptor's source is a female donor with multiple sclerosis, enrolled in a pregnancy study. CDR3 amino acids: CASSEAGQGIYEQYF. The CDR3 bases are TGTGCCAGCAGTGAAGCTGGGCAGGGAATATACGAGCAGTACTTC.